This T cell receptor beta chain was captured by sequencing in a study of blood T cell repertoires in COVID-19. Study-wide background: Samples of COVID-19 (acute and convalescent) were obtained from the United States, Italy and Spain. In each case, the material was cDNA or gDNA derived from T cells, B-cell-depleted T cells, or PBMCs.

The sample holds one count of this clone. In the original processing: By means of reference gene primer amplification, nucleated cell counts were estimated. The table came from immunoSEQ multiplex PCR; TCRdb's copy has only in-frame clones and leaves some out. Clone size and the V and J calls come from that table; the DNA yielded D and trimming. Counted here are more than 250,000 clones, around 89% occurring once; the ten biggest clones make up more than 0.95%. Cohorts were based on clinical histories the participants reported. Trimming removed 5 bases from V and 10 bases from J, with 9 bases in between. This CDR3 is built from 12 residues.

The receptor was derived from a woman aged 40-49 years with acute COVID-19. The rearrangement joins TRBV12-3 or TRBV12-4 to TRBJ1-6; D gene uncertain. Specimen: PBMCs or T cells enriched from blood (not recorded which). The CDR3 region has the DNA TGTGCCAGCAGTACGACCGGGTCACCCCTCCACTTT. Translated: CASSTTGSPLHF.